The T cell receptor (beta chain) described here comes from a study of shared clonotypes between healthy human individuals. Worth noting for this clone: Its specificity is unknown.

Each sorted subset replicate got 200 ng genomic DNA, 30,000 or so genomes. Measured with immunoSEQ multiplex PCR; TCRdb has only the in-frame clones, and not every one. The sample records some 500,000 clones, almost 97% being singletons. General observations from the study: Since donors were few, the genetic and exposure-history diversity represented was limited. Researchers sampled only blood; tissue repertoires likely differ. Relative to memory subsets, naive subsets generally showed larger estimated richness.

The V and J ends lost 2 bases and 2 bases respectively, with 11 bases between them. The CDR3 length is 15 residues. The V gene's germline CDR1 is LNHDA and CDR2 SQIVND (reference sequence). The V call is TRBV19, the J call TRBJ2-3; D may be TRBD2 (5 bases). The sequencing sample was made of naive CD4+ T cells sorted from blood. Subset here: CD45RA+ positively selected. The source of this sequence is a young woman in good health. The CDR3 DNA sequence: TGTGCCAGTAGTATAACGGGGAGCGCCACAGATACGCAGTATTTT. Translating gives CASSITGSATDTQYF.